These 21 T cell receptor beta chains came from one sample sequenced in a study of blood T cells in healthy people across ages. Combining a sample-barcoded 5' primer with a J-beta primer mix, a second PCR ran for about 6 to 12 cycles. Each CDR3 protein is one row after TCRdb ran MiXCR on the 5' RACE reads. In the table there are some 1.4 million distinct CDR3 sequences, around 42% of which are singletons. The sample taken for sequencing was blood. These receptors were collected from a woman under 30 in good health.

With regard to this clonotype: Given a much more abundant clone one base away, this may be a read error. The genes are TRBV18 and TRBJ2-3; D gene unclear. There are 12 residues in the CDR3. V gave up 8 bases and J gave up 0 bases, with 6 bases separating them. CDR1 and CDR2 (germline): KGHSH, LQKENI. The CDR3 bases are TGTGCCAGCGCCAGGAGCACAGATACGCAGTATTTT. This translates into CASARSTDTQYF.

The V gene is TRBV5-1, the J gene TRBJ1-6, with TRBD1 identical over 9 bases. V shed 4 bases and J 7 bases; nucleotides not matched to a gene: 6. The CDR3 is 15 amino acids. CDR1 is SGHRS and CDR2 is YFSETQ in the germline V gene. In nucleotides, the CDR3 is TGCGCCAGCAGCGTAAACAGGGGGCAGAATTCACCCCTCCACTTT. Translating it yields CASSVNRGQNSPLHF.

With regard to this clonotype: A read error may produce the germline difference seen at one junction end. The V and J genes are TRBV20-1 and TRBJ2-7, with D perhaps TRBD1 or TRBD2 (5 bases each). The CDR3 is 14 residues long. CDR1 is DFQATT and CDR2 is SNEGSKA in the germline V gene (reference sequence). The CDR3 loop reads CSARGEGTSHEQYF. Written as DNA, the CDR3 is TGCAGTGCTAGAGGTGAGGGGACCTCCCACGAGCAGTACTTC.

This chain's CDR3 is CASSYLSGRTNQPQHF. As DNA, the CDR3 is TGTGCCAGCAGTTATTTATCGGGACGGACCAATCAGCCCCAGCATTTT. This chain connects TRBV6-6 to TRBJ1-5, with D perhaps TRBD1 (5 bases). The CDR3 runs to 16 residues. V lost 3 bases and J 3 bases, leaving 15 bases between the germline ends. The germline V gene has CDR1 MNHNY and CDR2 SVGAGI (reference sequence).

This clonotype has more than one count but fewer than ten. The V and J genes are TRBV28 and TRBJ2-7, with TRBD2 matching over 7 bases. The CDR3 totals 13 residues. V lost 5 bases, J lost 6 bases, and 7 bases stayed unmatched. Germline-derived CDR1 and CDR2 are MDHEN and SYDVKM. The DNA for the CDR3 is TGTGCCAGCAGTCTAGCGGCCCCCTCCGAGCAGTACTTC. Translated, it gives CASSLAAPSEQYF. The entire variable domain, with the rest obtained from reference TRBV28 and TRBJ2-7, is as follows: DVKVTQSSRYLVKRTGEKVFLECVQDMDHENMFWYRQDPGLGLRLIYFSYDVKMKEKGDIPEGYSVSREKKERFSLILESASTNQTSMYLCASSLAAPSEQYFGPGTRLTVT.

This CDR3 reads CASRPGTVPYGYTF. CDR3 nucleotide sequence: TGTGCCAGCCGGCCCGGGACAGTCCCCTATGGCTACACCTTC. The rearrangement uses TRBV27 and TRBJ1-2; the match to TRBD1 covers 7 bases. CDR1 MNHEY and CDR2 SMNVEV come from the germline V gene (reference sequence). Losses at the gene ends were 8 bases for V and 4 bases for J; bases not matched to a gene: 10. The length of the CDR3 is 14 residues.

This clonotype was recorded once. CDR3 DNA: TGCAGTGCTATCTCGGGATTAGAGGAAAAACTGTTTTTT. Residues: CSAISGLEEKLFF. The chain carries TRBV20-1 and TRBJ1-4, with no clear D. Trimming cost V 4 bases and J 8 bases, with 14 bases left between them. Germline V gene sequence: CDR1 DFQATT, CDR2 SNEGSKA (reference sequence). This CDR3 is 13 amino acids long.

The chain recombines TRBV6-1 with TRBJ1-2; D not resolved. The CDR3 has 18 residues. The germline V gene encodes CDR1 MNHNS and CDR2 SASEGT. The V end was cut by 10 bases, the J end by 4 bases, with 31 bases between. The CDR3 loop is CATPFSPIDNLLGYGYTF. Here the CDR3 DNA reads TGTGCCACCCCGTTTTCCCCTATCGACAACCTTTTGGGCTATGGCTACACCTTC.

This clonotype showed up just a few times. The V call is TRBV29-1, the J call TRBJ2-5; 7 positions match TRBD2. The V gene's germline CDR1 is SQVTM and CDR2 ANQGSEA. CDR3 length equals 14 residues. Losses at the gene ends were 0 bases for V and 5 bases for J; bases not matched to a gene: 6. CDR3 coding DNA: TGCAGCGTTGAAGATGAGGGCGGGAGTGAGACCCAGTACTTC. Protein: CSVEDEGGSETQYF.

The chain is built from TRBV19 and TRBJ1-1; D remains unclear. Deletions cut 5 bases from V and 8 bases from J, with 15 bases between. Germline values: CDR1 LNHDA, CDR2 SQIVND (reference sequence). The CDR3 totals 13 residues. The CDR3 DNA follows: TGTGCCAGTAGTTCGGTGAATGGAGGAGAAGCTTTCTTT. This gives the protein CASSSVNGGEAFF.

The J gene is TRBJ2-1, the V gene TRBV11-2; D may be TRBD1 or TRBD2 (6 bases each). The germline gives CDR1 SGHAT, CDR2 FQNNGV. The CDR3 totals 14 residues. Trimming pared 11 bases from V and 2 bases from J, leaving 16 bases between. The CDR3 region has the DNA TGTGCCGTGATAGGGGGAGGAACCTACAATGAGCAGTTCTTC. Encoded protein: CAVIGGGTYNEQFF.

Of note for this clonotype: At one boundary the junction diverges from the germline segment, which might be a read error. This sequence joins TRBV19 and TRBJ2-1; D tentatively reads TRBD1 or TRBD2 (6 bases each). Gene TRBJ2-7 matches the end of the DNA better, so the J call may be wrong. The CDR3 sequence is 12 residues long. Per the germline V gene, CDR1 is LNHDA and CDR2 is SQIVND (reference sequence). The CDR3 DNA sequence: TGTACCAGTCTCGGGGGCTACAATGAGCAGTACTTC. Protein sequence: CTSLGGYNEQYF.

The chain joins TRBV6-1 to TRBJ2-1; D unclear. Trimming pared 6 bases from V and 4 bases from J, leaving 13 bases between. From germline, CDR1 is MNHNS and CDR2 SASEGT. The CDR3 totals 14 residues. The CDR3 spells CASSPKWQYNEQFF. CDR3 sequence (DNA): TGTGCCAGCAGCCCCAAGTGGCAGTACAATGAGCAGTTCTTC.

The CDR3 DNA reads TGTGCCAGCAGCGTAGAGGGGGACAGGGCCCTTAACACTGAAGCTTTCTTT. Residues: CASSVEGDRALNTEAFF. The chain links TRBV9 to TRBJ1-1, with 9 bases matching TRBD1. CDR1 and CDR2 (germline): SGDLS, YYNGEE. V was pared by 0 bases and J by 2 bases, with 8 bases of the junction left unmatched. There are 17 residues in the CDR3.

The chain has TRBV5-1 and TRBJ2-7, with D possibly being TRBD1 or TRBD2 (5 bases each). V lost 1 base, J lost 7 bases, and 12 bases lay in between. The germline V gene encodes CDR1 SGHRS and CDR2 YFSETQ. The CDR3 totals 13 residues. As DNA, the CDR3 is TGCGCCAGCAGCTTGAGAGGGGTGGAGGAGCAGTACTTC. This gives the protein CASSLRGVEEQYF.

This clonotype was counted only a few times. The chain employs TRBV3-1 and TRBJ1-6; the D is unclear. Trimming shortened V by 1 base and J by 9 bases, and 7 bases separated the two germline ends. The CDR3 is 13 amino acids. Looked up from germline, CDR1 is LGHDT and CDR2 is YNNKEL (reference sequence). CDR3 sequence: CASSQVRISPLHF. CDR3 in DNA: TGTGCCAGCAGCCAAGTTAGAATTTCACCCCTCCACTTT. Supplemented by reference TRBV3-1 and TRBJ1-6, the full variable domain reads DTAVSQTPKYLVTQMGNDKSIKCEQNLGHDTMYWYKQDSKKFLKIMFSYNNKELIINETVPNRFSPKSPDKAHLNLHINSLELGDSAVYFCASSQVRISPLHFGNGTRLTVT.

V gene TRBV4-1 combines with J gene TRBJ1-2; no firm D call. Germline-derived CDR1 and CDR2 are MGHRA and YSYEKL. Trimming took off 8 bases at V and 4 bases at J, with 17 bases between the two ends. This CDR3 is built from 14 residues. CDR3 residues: CASAQRDLGYGYTF. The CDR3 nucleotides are TGCGCCAGCGCTCAACGGGATCTCGGCTATGGCTACACCTTC.

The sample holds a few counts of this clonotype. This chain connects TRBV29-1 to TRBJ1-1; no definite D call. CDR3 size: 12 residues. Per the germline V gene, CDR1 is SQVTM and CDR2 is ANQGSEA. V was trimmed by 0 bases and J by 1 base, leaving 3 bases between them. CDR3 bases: TGCAGCGTTGAAGATCAGAACACTGAAGCTTTCTTT. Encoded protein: CSVEDQNTEAFF.

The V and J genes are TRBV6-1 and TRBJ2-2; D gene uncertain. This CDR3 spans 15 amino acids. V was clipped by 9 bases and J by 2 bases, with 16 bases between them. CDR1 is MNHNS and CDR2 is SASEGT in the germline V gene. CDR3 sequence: CASWTGAFNTGELFF. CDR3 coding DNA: TGTGCCAGTTGGACGGGTGCCTTCAACACCGGGGAGCTGTTTTTT.

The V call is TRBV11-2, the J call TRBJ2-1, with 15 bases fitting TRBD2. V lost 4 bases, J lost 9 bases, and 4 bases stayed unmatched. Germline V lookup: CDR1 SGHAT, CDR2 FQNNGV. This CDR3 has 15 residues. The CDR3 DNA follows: TGTGCCAGCAGCTCCGGGGGACTAGCGGGAGGTGAGCAGTTCTTC. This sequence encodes CASSSGGLAGGEQFF.

CDR3 DNA: TGTGCCAGTACCGCGACTAGCGGGAGGATTGGGGCCAACGTCCTGACTTTC. This translates into CASTATSGRIGANVLTF. The rearrangement uses TRBV19 and TRBJ2-6, with 13 bases fitting TRBD2. Germline CDR1 is LNHDA and CDR2 is SQIVND (reference sequence). The CDR3 is 17 residues long. With 7 bases clipped from V and 3 bases from J, the junction kept 6 bases outside the gene matches.